What follows are 9 T cell receptor beta chains derived from one specimen sequenced in a study of siplizumab effects on memory and regulatory T cells. Data came from immunoSEQ multiplex PCR; TCRdb stores just in-frame clones and leaves some out. The sample has around 110,000 clones; approximately 94% are singletons. Sequencing input: non-Treg CD4+ T cells sorted from blood. The receptors originated from a human donor in good health.

The V gene is TRBV6-5, the J gene TRBJ1-6; the D is unclear. The V end was cut by 7 bases, the J end by 7 bases, with 8 bases between. This CDR3 contains 12 residues. CDR1 is MNHEY and CDR2 is SVGAGI in the germline V gene. CDR3 region: CASKRPNSPLHF. The CDR3 nucleotides are TGTGCCAGCAAAAGGCCAAATTCACCCCTCCACTTT.

The rearrangement joins TRBV6-6 to TRBJ1-3, with no clear D. CDR1 MNHNY and CDR2 SVGAGI come from the germline V gene (reference sequence). Trimming pared 0 bases from V and 6 bases from J, leaving 6 bases between. The CDR3 has 13 residues. CDR3 sequence: CASSYSRENTIYF. DNA of the CDR3: TGTGCCAGCAGTTACTCGAGGGAAAACACCATATATTTT.

DNA of the CDR3: TGCAGTGCCCCGGACCCCGGGGGCTACACCTTC. It encodes CSAPDPGGYTF. The V gene is TRBV20-1, the J gene TRBJ1-2; D ambiguous. The CDR3 has 11 amino acids. The V and J ends lost 6 bases and 8 bases respectively, with 13 bases between them. Germline V gene data show CDR1 as DFQATT and CDR2 as SNEGSKA (reference sequence).

The rearrangement joins TRBV6-5 to TRBJ2-7; D gene unclear. This CDR3 has 14 residues. Germline lookup yields CDR1 MNHEY and CDR2 SVGAGI. The V end lost 2 bases, the J end lost 8 bases, and 16 bases lay between the germline ends. CDR3 protein: CASSYPDISYQQYF. The CDR3 region has the DNA TGTGCCAGCAGTTACCCCGACATATCCTATCAGCAGTACTTC.

The rearrangement links TRBV7-9 to TRBJ1-4; the D gene is possibly TRBD1 (5 bases). The CDR3 has 16 residues. Between the trimmed V and J ends, which lost 1 base and 8 bases, there was a span of 17 bases. The germline CDR1 and CDR2 sequences are SEHNR and FQNEAQ (reference sequence). The CDR3 loop reads CASSLVWGPRGEKLFF. The CDR3 DNA sequence: TGTGCCAGCAGCTTAGTTTGGGGACCTAGAGGCGAAAAACTGTTTTTT.

This clone appeared once. This chain links TRBV10-3 with TRBJ1-2, with 9 bases that match TRBD1. This CDR3 comprises 14 residues. Germline CDR1 and CDR2: ENHRY and SYGVKD. V shed 4 bases and J 6 bases; nucleotides not matched to a gene: 6. The CDR3 spells CAISGTGGSDGYTF. In nucleotides, the CDR3 is TGTGCCATCAGTGGTACAGGGGGCTCGGATGGCTACACCTTC.

The chain carries TRBV5-4 and TRBJ2-1; D ambiguous. V lost 0 bases and J lost 15, with 16 bases in between. Germline CDR1 is SGHNT and CDR2 is YYREEE (reference sequence). The CDR3 is made up of 13 amino acids. CDR3 residues: CASSLEAASPRFF. DNA of the CDR3: TGTGCCAGCAGCTTGGAGGCCGCTTCCCCCCGGTTCTTC.

The gene calls are TRBV6-6 and TRBJ1-1; D ambiguous. Germline lookup yields CDR1 MNHNY and CDR2 SVGAGI (reference sequence). The CDR3 spans 16 residues. Trimming cost V 2 bases and J 1 base, with 14 bases left between them. The CDR3 spells CASSYRKGGENTEAFF. Here the CDR3 DNA reads TGTGCCAGCAGTTACAGAAAGGGCGGGGAGAACACTGAAGCTTTCTTT.

In its sample, this clone was seen a few times. V and J are TRBV29-1 and TRBJ2-7, with D possibly being TRBD1 or TRBD2 (5 bases each). Trimming left V 7 bases short and J 2 bases short, with 18 bases between. The germline CDR1 and CDR2 sequences are SQVTM and ANQGSEA. CDR3 size: 14 residues. CDR3 in amino acids: CSAQSRDRTYEQYF. Here the CDR3 DNA reads TGCAGCGCCCAATCCCGGGACCGGACCTACGAGCAGTACTTC.